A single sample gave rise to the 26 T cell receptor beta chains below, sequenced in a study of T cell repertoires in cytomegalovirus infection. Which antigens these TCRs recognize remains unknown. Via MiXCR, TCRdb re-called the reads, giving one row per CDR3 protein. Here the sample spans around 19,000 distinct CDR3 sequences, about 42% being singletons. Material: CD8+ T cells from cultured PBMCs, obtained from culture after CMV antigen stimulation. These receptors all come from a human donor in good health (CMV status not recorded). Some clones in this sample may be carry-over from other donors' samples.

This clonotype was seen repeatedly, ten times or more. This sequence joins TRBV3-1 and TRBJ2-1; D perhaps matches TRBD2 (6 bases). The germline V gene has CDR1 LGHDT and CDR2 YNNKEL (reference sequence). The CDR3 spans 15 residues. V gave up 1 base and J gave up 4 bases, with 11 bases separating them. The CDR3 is CASSQVGEAYNEQFF. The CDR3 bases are TGTGCCAGCAGCCAAGTCGGGGAGGCTTACAATGAGCAGTTCTTC.

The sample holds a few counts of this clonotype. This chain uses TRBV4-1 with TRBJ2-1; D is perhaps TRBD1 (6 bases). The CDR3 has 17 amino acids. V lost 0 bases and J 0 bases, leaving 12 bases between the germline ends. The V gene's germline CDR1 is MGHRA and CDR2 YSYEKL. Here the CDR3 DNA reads TGCGCCAGCAGCCAAGACTGGACAGACTACTCCTACAATGAGCAGTTCTTC. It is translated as CASSQDWTDYSYNEQFF.

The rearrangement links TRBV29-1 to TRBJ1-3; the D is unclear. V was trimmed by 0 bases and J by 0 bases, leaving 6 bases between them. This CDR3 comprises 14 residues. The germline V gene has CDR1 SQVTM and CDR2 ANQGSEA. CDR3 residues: CSVEEPNSGNTIYF. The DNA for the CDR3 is TGCAGCGTTGAAGAACCGAACTCTGGAAACACCATATATTTT.

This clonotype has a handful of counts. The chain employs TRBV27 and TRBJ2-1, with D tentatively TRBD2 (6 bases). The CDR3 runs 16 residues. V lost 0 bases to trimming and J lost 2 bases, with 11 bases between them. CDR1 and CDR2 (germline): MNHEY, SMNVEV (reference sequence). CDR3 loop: CASSLSSGVTYNEQFF. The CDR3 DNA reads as TGTGCCAGCAGTTTATCTTCGGGAGTAACCTACAATGAGCAGTTCTTC.

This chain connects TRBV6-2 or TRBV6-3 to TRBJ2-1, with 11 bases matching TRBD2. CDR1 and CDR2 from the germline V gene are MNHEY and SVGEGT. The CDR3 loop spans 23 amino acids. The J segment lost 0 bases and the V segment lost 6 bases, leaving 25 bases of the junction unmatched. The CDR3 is CASSLDRGPFTGLADPSYNEQFF. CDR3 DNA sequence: TGTGCCAGCAGCTTAGACAGGGGCCCCTTCACGGGACTAGCGGACCCCTCCTACAATGAGCAGTTCTTC.

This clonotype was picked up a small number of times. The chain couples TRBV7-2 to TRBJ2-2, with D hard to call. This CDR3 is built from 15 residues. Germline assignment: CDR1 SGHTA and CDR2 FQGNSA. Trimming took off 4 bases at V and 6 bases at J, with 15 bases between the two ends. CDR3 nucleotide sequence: TGTGCCAGCAGCTCCCCCACTTTCGGTGCCGGGGAGCTGTTTTTT. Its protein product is CASSSPTFGAGELFF.

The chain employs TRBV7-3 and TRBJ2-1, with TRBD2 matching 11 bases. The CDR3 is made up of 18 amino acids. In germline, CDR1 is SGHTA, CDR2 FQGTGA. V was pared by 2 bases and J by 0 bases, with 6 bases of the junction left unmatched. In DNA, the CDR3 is TGTGCCAGCAGCTTACGGCTAGCGGGGGGAGGCTCCTACAATGAGCAGTTCTTC. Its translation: CASSLRLAGGGSYNEQFF.

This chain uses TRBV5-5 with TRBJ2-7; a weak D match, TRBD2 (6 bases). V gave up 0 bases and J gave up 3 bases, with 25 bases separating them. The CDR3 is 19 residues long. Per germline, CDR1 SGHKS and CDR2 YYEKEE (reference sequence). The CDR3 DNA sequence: TGTGCCAGCAGCTTGGCCGGAGAGGGCAGGGAGGTATGGGGCTACGAGCAGTACTTC. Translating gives CASSLAGEGREVWGYEQYF. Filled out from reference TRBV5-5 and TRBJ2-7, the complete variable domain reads DAGVTQSPTHLIKTRGQQVTLRCSPISGHKSVSWYQQVLGQGPQFIFQYYEKEERGRGNFPDRFSARQFPNYSSELNVNALLLGDSALYLCASSLAGEGREVWGYEQYFGPGTRLTVT.

The CDR3 nucleotides read TGTGCCAGCAGCTTAAGGGCCCAGGGTTTGGCGGGGGGGCCGGAAGATACGCAGTATTTT. It is translated as CASSLRAQGLAGGPEDTQYF. The chain is built from TRBV7-8 and TRBJ2-3, with TRBD2 identical over 9 bases. CDR1 is SGHVS and CDR2 is FQNEAQ in the germline V gene. V gave up 2 bases and J gave up 5 bases; unmatched junction bases: 20. The CDR3 spans 20 residues.

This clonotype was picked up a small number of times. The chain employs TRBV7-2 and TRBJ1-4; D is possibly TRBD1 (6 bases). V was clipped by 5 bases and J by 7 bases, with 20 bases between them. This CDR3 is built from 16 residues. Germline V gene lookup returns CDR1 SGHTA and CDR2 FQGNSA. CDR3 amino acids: CASSPRGGGFAEKLFF. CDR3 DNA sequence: TGTGCCAGCAGCCCTAGGGGTGGGGGCTTTGCTGAAAAACTGTTTTTT.

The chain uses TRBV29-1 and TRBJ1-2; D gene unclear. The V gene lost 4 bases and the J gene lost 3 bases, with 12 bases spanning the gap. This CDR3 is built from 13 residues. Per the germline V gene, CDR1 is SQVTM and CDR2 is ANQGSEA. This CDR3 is CSVANGDDYGYTF. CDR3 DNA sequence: TGCAGCGTTGCCAATGGGGATGACTATGGCTACACCTTC.

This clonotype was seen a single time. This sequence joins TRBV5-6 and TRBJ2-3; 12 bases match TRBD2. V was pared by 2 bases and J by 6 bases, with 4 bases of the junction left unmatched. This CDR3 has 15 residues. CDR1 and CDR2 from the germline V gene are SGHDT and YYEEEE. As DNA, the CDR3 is TGTGCCAGCAGCTTTCTAGCGGGGGGGGTGGATACGCAGTATTTT. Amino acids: CASSFLAGGVDTQYF.

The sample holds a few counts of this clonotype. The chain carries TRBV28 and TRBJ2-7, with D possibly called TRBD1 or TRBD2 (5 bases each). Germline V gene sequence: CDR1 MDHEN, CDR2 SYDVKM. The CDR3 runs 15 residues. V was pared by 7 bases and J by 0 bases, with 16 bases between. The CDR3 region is CASTPVAGSSYEQYF. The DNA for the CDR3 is TGTGCCAGCACCCCCGTGGCAGGGAGCTCCTACGAGCAGTACTTC.

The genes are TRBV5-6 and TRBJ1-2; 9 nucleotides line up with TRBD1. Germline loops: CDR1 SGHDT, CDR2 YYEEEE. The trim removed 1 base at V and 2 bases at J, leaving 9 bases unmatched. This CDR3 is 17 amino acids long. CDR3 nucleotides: TGTGCCAGCAGCTTGCCTCCGGGGGACAGGGCGAACTATGGCTACACCTTC. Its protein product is CASSLPPGDRANYGYTF.

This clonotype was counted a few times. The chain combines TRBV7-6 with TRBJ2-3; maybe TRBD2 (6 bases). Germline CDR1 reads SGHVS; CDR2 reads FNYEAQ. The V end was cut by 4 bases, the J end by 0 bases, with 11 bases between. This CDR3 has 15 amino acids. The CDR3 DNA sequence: TGTGCCAGCAGCTCCTGGGAGGATAGCACAGATACGCAGTATTTT. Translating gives CASSSWEDSTDTQYF.

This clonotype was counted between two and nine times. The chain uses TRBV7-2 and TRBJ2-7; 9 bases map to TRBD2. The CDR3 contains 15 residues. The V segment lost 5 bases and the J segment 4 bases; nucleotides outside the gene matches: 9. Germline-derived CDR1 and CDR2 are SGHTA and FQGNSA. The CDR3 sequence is CASSPGGGAAYEQYF. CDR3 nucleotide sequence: TGTGCCAGCAGCCCGGGCGGGGGGGCGGCTTACGAGCAGTACTTC.

The CDR3 sequence: CASSSLTADTQYF. The DNA for the CDR3 is TGTGCCAGCAGCTCCTTGACTGCCGATACGCAGTATTTT. The chain employs TRBV7-9 and TRBJ2-3, with D hard to call. Germline V gene lookup returns CDR1 SEHNR and CDR2 FQNEAQ (reference sequence). The length of the CDR3 is 13 residues. V shed 4 bases and J shed 6 bases, with 11 bases lying between them.

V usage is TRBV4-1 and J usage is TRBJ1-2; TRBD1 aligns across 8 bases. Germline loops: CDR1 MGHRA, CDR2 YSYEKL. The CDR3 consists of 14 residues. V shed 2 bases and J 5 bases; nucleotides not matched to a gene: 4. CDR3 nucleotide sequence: TGCGCCAGCAGCCAAATGACAGGGGAATATGGCTACACCTTC. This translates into CASSQMTGEYGYTF.

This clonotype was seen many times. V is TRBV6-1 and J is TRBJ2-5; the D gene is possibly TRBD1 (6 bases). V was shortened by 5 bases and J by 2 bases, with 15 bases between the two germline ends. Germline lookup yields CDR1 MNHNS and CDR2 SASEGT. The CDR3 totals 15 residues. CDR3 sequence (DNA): TGTGCCAGCAGTCCCGGGGACACCCTACAAGAGACCCAGTACTTC. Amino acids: CASSPGDTLQETQYF.

The CDR3 loop is CASSSNHYEQYF. The CDR3 DNA follows: TGTGCCAGCAGTTCAAACCACTACGAGCAGTACTTC. This sequence joins TRBV12-3 or TRBV12-4 and TRBJ2-7; D is ambiguous. This CDR3 contains 12 residues. Trimming shortened V by 4 bases and J by 3 bases, and 7 bases separated the two germline ends.

The CDR3 DNA reads TGTGCCAGCAGCTCCCGGGACAGGTCTCACGATACGCAGTATTTT. Residues: CASSSRDRSHDTQYF. This chain uses TRBV9 with TRBJ2-3; TRBD1 matches at 8 bases. After removal of 4 bases from V and 6 bases from J, the junction contained 10 bases not matched to a gene. Germline loops: CDR1 SGDLS, CDR2 YYNGEE. The CDR3 is made up of 15 amino acids.

The DNA of the CDR3 is TGTGCCAGCAGTGATAATAGAGCTTTCTTT. Amino acids: CASSDNRAFF. J is TRBJ1-1 and V is TRBV12-3 or TRBV12-4, with D uncertain. Deletions cut 5 bases from V and 10 bases from J, with 8 bases between. The CDR3 spans 10 residues.

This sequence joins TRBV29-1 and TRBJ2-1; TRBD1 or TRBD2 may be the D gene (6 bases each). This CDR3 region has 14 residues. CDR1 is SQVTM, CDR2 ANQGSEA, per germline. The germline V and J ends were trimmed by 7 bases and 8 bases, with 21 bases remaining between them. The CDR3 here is CSARGATNWDEQFF. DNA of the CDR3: TGCAGCGCTAGGGGGGCCACCAATTGGGATGAGCAGTTCTTC.

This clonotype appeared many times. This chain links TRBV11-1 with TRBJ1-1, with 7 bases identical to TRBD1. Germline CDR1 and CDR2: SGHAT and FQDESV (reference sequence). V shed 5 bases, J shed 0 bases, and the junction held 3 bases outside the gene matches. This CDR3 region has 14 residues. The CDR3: CASSLDRVNTEAFF. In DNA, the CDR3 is TGTGCCAGCAGCCTCGACAGGGTGAACACTGAAGCTTTCTTT.

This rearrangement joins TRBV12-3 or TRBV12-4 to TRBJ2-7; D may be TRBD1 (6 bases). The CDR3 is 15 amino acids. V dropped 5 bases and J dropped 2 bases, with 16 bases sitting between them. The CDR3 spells CASSAHRDTTYEQYF. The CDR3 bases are TGTGCCAGCAGTGCCCACCGGGACACCACCTACGAGCAGTACTTC.

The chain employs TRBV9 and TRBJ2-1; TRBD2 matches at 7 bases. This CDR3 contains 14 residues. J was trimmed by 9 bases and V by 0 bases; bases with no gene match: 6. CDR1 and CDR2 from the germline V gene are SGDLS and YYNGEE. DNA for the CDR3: TGTGCCAGCAGCGTAGCGGCGGGAGACCCTGAGCAGTTCTTC. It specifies CASSVAAGDPEQFF.